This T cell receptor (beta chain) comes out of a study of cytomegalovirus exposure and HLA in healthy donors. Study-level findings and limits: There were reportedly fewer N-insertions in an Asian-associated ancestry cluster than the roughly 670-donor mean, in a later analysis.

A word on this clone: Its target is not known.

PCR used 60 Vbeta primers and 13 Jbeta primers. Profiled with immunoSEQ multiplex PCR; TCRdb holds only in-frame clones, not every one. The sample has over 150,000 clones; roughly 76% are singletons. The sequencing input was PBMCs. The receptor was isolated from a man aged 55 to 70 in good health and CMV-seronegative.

The CDR3: CASSLAGAGETQYF. For the CDR3, the DNA is TGTGCCAGCAGCTTAGCGGGGGCCGGGGAGACCCAGTACTTC. The chain is built from TRBV7-2 and TRBJ2-5, with D possibly matching TRBD1 (6 bases). Trimming took off 0 bases at V and 5 bases at J, with 10 bases between the two ends. This CDR3 region has 14 residues. Germline V lookup: CDR1 SGHTA, CDR2 FQGNSA.